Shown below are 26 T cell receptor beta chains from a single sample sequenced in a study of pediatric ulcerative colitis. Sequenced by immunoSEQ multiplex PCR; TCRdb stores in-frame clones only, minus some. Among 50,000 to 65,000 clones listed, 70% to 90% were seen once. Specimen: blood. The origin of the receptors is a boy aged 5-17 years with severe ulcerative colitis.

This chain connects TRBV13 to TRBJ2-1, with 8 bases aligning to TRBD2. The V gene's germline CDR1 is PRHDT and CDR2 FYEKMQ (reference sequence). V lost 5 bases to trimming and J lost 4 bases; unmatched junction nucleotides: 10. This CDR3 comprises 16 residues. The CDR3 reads CASSPGGPSGYNEQFF. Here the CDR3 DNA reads TGTGCCAGCAGCCCTGGTGGGCCTAGCGGGTACAATGAGCAGTTCTTC.

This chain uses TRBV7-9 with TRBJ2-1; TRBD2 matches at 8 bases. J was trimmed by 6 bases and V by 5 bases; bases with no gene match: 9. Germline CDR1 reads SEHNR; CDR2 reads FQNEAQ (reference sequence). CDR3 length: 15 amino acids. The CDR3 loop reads CASSAPGAGVNEQFF. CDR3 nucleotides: TGTGCCAGCAGCGCCCCCGGAGCGGGAGTCAATGAGCAGTTCTTC.

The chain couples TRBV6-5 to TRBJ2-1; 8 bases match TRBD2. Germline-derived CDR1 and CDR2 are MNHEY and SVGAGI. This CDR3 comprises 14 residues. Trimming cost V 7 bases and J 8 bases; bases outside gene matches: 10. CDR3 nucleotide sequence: TGTGCCAGCAACGCCGGGACTAGTTTTCATGAGCAGTTCTTC. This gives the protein CASNAGTSFHEQFF.

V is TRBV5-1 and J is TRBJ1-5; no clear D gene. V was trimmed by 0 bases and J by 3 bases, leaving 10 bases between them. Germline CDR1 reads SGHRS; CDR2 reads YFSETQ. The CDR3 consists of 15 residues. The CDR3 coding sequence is TGCGCCAGCAGCTTGGACGGGGATCCCAATCAGCCCCAGCATTTT. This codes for CASSLDGDPNQPQHF.

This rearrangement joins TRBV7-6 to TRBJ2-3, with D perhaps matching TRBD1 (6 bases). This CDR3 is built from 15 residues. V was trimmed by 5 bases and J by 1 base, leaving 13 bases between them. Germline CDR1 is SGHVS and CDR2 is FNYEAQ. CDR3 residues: CASSAEGGGTDTQYF. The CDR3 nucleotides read TGTGCCAGCAGCGCAGAAGGGGGTGGCACAGATACGCAGTATTTT.

CDR3 in DNA: TGTGCCAGCAGTCCTTCAGGCGGCTTGAACACTGAAGCTTTCTTT. It encodes CASSPSGGLNTEAFF. The chain has TRBV27 and TRBJ1-1; D not certain. V lost 5 bases to trimming and J lost 0 bases, with 13 bases between them. Germline V gene data show CDR1 as MNHEY and CDR2 as SMNVEV (reference sequence). This CDR3 is 15 amino acids long.

CDR3 sequence reads: CASSLTSRYEQYF. The CDR3 DNA follows: TGTGCCAGCAGTCTCACTAGCAGATACGAGCAGTACTTC. J is TRBJ2-7 and V is TRBV28; possibly TRBD2 for D (6 bases). This CDR3 has 13 residues. V was shortened by 5 bases and J by 4 bases, with 12 bases between the two germline ends. Germline CDR1 MDHEN, CDR2 SYDVKM.

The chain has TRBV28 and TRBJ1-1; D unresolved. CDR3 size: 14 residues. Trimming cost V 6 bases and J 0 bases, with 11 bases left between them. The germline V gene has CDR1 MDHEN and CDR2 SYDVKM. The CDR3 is CASSLPFLNTEAFF. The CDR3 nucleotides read TGTGCCAGCAGCCTACCTTTTTTGAACACTGAAGCTTTCTTT.

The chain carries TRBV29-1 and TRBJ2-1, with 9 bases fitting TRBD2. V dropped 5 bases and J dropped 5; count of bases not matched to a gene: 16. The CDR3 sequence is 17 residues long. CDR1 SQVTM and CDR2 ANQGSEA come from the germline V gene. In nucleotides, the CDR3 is TGCAGCGTTCAAGGGGGGCTATTAGCGGGAGAAGACAATGAGCAGTTCTTC. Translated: CSVQGGLLAGEDNEQFF.

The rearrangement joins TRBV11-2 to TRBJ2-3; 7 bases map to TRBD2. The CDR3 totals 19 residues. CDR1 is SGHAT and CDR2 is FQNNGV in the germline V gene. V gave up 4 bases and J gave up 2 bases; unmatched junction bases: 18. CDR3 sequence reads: CASSSLDLWTSGVTDTQYF. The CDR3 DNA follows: TGTGCCAGCAGCTCCCTCGACTTATGGACTAGTGGGGTCACAGATACGCAGTATTTT.

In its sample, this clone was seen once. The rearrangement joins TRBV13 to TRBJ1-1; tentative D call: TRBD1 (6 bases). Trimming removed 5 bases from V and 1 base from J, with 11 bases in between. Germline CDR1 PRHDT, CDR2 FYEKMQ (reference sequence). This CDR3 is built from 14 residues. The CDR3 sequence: CASSRGQWNTEAFF. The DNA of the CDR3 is TGTGCCAGCAGCCGGGGACAATGGAACACTGAAGCTTTCTTT. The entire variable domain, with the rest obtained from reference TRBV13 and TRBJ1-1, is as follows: AAGVIQSPRHLIKEKRETATLKCYPIPRHDTVYWYQQGPGQDPQFLISFYEKMQSDKGSIPDRFSAQQFSDYHSELNMSSLELGDSALYFCASSRGQWNTEAFFGQGTRLTVV.

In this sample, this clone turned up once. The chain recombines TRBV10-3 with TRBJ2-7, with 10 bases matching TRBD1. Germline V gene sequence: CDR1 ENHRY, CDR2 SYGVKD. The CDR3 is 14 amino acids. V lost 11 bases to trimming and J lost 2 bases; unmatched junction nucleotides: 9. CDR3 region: CALRRDRGAYEQYF. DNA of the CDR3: TGTGCCCTCCGCCGGGACAGGGGTGCCTACGAGCAGTACTTC.

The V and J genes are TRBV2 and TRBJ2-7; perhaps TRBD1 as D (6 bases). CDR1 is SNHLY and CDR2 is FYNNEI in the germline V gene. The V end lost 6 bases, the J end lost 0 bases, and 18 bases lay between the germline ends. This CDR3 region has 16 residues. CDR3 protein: CASRSDSPLSSYEQYF. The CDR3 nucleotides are TGTGCCAGCAGGTCGGACAGCCCCTTGAGCTCCTACGAGCAGTACTTC.

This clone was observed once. CDR3 amino acids: CASSEVSPGRYSYEQYF. Written as DNA, the CDR3 is TGTGCCAGCAGTGAAGTTTCCCCGGGACGGTACTCCTACGAGCAGTACTTC. The chain recombines TRBV6-1 with TRBJ2-7; tentatively, D is TRBD1 or TRBD2 (5 bases each). This CDR3 has 17 residues. Germline assignment: CDR1 MNHNS and CDR2 SASEGT. V lost 1 base, J lost 0 bases, and 16 bases lay in between.

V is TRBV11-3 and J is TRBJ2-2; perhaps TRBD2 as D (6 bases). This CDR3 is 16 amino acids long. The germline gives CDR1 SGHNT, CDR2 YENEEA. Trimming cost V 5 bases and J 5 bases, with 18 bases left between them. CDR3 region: CASSTPGSLSTGELFF. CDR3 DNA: TGTGCCAGCAGCACCCCCGGGAGCCTTTCAACCGGGGAGCTGTTTTTT.

This chain's CDR3 is CASSLDENTEAFF. In nucleotides, the CDR3 is TGTGCCAGCAGCTTAGACGAAAACACTGAAGCTTTCTTT. This chain links TRBV7-9 with TRBJ1-1; no clear D. CDR1 is SEHNR, CDR2 FQNEAQ, per germline (reference sequence). The CDR3 runs 13 residues. Trimming took 1 base from V and 2 from J, leaving 5 bases between them. The full variable domain, rest sourced from reference TRBV7-9 and TRBJ1-1, is DTGVSQNPRHKITKRGQNVTFRCDPISEHNRLYWYRQTLGQGPEFLTYFQNEAQLEKSRLLSDRFSAERPKGSFSTLEIQRTEQGDSAMYLCASSLDENTEAFFGQGTRLTVV.

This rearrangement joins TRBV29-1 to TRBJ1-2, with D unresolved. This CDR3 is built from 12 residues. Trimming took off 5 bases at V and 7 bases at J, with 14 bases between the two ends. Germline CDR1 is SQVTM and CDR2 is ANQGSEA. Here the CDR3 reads CSVTEYMSGYTF. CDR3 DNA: TGCAGCGTTACAGAGTACATGAGTGGCTACACCTTC.

CDR3: CASTGLAGPTYEQYF. The DNA of the CDR3 is TGTGCCAGCACTGGACTAGCGGGACCGACTTACGAGCAGTACTTC. The J gene is TRBJ2-7, the V gene TRBV25-1; the match to TRBD2 covers 12 bases. Germline CDR1 reads MGHDK; CDR2 reads SYGVNS. V lost 7 bases and J lost 4; bases outside the gene matches: 8. CDR3 length: 15 amino acids.

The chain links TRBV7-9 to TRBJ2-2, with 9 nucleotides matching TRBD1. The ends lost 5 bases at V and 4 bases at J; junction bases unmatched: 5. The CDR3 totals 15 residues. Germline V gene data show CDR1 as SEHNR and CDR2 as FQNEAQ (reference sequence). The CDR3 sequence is CASSQDRGLTGELFF. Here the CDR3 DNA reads TGTGCCAGCAGCCAGGACAGGGGCCTCACCGGGGAGCTGTTTTTT.

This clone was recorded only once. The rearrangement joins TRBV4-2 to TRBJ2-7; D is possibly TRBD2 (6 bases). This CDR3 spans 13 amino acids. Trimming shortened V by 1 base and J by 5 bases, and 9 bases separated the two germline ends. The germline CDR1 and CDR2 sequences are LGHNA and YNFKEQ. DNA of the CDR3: TGTGCCAGCAGCCAAGGCGGGGCGGACGAGCAGTACTTC. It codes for CASSQGGADEQYF.

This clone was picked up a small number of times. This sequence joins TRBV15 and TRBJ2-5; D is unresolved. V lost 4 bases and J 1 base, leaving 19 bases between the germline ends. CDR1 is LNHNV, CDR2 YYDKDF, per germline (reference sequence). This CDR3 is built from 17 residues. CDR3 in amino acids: CATSKHPKEASQETQYF. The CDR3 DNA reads TGTGCCACCAGCAAACATCCTAAGGAAGCTTCCCAAGAGACCCAGTACTTC.

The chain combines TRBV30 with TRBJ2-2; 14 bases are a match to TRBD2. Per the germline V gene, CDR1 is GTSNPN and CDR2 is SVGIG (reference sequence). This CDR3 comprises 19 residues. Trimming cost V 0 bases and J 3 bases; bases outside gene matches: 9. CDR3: CAWSVSGTSGSWDTGELFF. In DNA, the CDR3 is TGTGCCTGGAGTGTATCCGGGACTAGCGGGAGTTGGGACACCGGGGAGCTGTTTTTT.

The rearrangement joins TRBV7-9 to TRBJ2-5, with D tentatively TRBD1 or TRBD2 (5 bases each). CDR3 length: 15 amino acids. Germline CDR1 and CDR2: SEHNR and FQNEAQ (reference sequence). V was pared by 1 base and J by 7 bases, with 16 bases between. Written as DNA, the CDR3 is TGTGCCAGCAGCTTAGGGGGACCGCCACACGGGACCCAGTACTTC. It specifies CASSLGGPPHGTQYF.

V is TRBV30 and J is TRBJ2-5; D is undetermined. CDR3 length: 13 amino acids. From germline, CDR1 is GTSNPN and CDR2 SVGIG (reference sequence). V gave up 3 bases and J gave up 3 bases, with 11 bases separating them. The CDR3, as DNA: TGTGCCTGGAGGCGGCTCTTCGAAGAGACCCAGTACTTC. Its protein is CAWRRLFEETQYF. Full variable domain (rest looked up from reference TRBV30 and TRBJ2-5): SQTIHQWPATLVQPVGSPLSLECTVEGTSNPNLYWYRQAAGRGLQLLFYSVGIGQISSEVPQNLSASRPQDRQFILSSKKLLLSDSGFYLCAWRRLFEETQYFGPGTRLLVL.

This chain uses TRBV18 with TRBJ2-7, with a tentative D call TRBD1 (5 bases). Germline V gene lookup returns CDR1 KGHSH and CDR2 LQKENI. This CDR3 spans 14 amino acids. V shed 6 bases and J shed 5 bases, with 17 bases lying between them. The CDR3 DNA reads TGTGCCAGCTCGCCAGGGCAGCCAGTCGACGAGCAGTACTTC. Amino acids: CASSPGQPVDEQYF.

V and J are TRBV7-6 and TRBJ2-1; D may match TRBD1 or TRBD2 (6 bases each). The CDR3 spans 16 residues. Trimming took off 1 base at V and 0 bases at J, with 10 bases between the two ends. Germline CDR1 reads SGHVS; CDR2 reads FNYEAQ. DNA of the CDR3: TGTGCCAGCAGCTTAGAGGGGGGCAGCTCCTACAATGAGCAGTTCTTC. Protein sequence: CASSLEGGSSYNEQFF.